This T cell receptor beta chain was obtained from a study of CXCR3-negative and CXCR3-positive naive CD8 T cells. Germline assignment: CDR1 MDHEN and CDR2 SYDVKM. The CDR3 contains 14 residues. Study-level findings and limits: Memory cells diverged, while naive CXCR3-positive and CXCR3-negative cells had similar TRBV-TRBJ usage. CXCR3 expression dropped partially after cryopreservation, and most assays relied on fresh PBMCs. Whereas both naive subsets had comparably high diversity, memory CD8+ cells had much lower diversity.

For this clonotype: As yet, its antigen is unknown.

Researchers prepared the TRB cDNA libraries using 5' RACE with UMI labels. TCRdb processed the 5' RACE reads again and assigns one entry to each CDR3 protein, with no DNA. The repertoire shows some 130,000 distinct CDR3 sequences; the top ten hold approximately 0.5%. The source material was naive CXCR3- CD8+ T cells from blood. The subset: CD45RO-CCR7+CD27+CD95- naive CD8+ T cells lacking CXCR3 (TNR3-). V usage is TRBV28 and J usage is TRBJ2-7; no DNA is available, so the TRBD2 call from TCRdb remains unchecked. This sequence was found in a human donor in good health. Some clones in this sample may be carry-over from other donors' samples. The CDR3 region is CASSGTSGGYEQYF.